This entry is about one TCR beta chain. What it binds is not known. These data are taken from a study of cytotoxic CD8 clonotypes in ibrutinib-treated CLL. About the study: Patients: roughly ten relapsed/refractory, 15 treatment-naive, 17 IGHV unmutated. Response samples were obtained once patients had received a median about 12 months of treatment, range 6 to 36. Study-wide results and caveats: While tracking circulating CD8+ T-cell counts, baseline clonality exceeded that of age-matched healthy donors. Public clonotypes (which were uncommon) either contracted or remained stable on treatment.

Trimming left V 1 base short and J 4 bases short, with 10 bases between. The CDR3 runs 14 residues. CDR1 LGHNT and CDR2 FRNRAP come from the germline V gene. Profiling relied on immunoSEQ multiplex PCR, and the TCRdb table lists in-frame clones only, not all of them. There are more than 150,000 clones in the sample; 72% occur only once, and around 15% lies in the top ten. The chain employs TRBV12-5 and TRBJ1-1; D is unclear. The sequence was obtained from a human donor with chronic lymphocytic leukemia. Sequenced material: PBMCs, taken after 24 months of ibrutinib treatment. CDR3 in amino acids: CASGLGILGTEAFF. The CDR3 bases are TGTGCTAGTGGTTTGGGTATACTGGGCACTGAAGCTTTCTTT.